This TCR beta chain was found in a study of human T cells and chemical hapten exposure. Original handling: A typical sample had 75,000 to 100,000 TCRs, with about 20,000 to 690,600 overall. TCRdb analysed the RACE reads with MiXCR anew, one entry per CDR3 protein. For this entry, the V and J calls and clone size follow TCRdb and not the study's own pipeline. In the table there are 180,000 or so distinct CDR3 sequences, more than 20% of which are singletons. Specified time point: patch test 1, 2 weeks after DPC sensitization. Sample treatment: therapeutic diphenylcyclopropenone sensitization with weekly scalp DPC. Patients had alopecia, were aged 18 to 70, and were not pregnant. This clonotype was picked up a small number of times. Germline loops: CDR1 SEHNR, CDR2 FQNEAQ (reference sequence). The CDR3 extends over 12 amino acids. V dropped 5 bases and J dropped 2 bases, with 6 bases sitting between them.

The TCR was taken from a woman aged 45-65 years with alopecia areata. Some clones in this sample may be carry-over from other donors' samples. This specimen consisted of whole blood, obtained in connection with sensitization to the hapten diphenylcyclopropenone (DPC). This sequence joins TRBV7-9 and TRBJ1-1; D gene unclear. As DNA, the CDR3 is TGTGCCAGCAGCCCTTTTAACACTGAAGCTTTCTTT. Its translation is CASSPFNTEAFF.